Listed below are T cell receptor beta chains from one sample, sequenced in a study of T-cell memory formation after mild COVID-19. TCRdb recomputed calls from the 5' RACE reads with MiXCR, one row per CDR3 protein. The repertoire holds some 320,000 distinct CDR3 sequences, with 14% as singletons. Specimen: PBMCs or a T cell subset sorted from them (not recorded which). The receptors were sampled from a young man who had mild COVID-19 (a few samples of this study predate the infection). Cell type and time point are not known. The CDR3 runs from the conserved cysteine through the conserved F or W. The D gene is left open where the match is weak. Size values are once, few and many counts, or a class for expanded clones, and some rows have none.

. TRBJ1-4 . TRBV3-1 CASSRQTTNEKLFF TGTGCCAGCAGCCGTCAGACAACTAATGAAAAACTGTTTTTT
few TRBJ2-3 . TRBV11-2 CASSPGSIRQYF TGTGCCAGCAGCCCAGGGTCTATACGGCAGTATTTT
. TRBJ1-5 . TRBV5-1 CASSLGLQGNQPQHF TGCGCCAGCAGCTTGGGACTCCAGGGCAATCAGCCCCAGCATTTT
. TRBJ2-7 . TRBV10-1 CASRGRSYEQYF TGCGCCAGCAGAGGCAGATCCTACGAGCAGTACTTC
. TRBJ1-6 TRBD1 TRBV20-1 CSGYRGGDSPLHF TGCAGTGGCTACAGGGGGGGCGACTCACCCCTCCACTTT
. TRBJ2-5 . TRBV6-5 CASSSAGAGKTQYF TGTGCCAGCAGCTCAGCAGGGGCCGGGAAGACCCAGTACTTC
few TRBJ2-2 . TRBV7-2 CASASPGELFF TGTGCCAGCGCTAGCCCCGGGGAGCTGTTTTTT
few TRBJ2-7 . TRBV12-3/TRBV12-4 CASSLEAGTYEQYF TGTGCCAGCAGTTTAGAAGCAGGGACCTACGAGCAGTACTTC
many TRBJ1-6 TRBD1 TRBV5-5 CASSFGFDRVMNSPLHF TGTGCCAGCAGCTTCGGATTCGACAGGGTGATGAATTCACCCCTCCACTTT
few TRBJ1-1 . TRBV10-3 CALRPSTGSDTEAFF TGTGCCCTCCGCCCCTCCACAGGGTCCGACACTGAAGCTTTCTTT
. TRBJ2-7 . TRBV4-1 CASSQEQVTYEQYF TGCGCCAGCAGCCAAGAACAGGTTACCTACGAGCAGTACTTC
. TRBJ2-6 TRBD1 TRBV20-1 CSAGTGPGANVLTF TGCAGTGCTGGGACAGGCCCTGGGGCCAACGTCCTGACTTTC
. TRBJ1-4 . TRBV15 CAVGSATNEKLFF TGTGCCGTTGGGAGTGCCACTAATGAAAAACTGTTTTTT
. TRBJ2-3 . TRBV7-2 CASSPPGGPVKSSSTDTQYF TGTGCCAGCAGCCCCCCTGGGGGCCCCGTTAAATCATCTAGCACAGATACGCAGTATTTT